The clone carrying this T cell receptor beta chain was found a few times. This entry belongs to a study of blood T cells in healthy people across ages. Through a sample-barcoded 5' primer and a J-beta primer mix, a second PCR was run for about 6 to 12 cycles. MiXCR, run by TCRdb on the 5' RACE reads, gives a single entry per CDR3 protein. The sample has approximately 780,000 distinct CDR3 sequences, around 24% seen once. The germline CDR1 and CDR2 sequences are SGHDT and YYEEEE. Between the trimmed V and J ends, which lost 1 base and 4 bases, there was a span of 9 bases. The CDR3 length is 13 residues. This sample also appeared in a second study, on T cells of mothers and their children. That investigation notes: Samples were obtained from a few healthy Caucasian mothers and their six children. In the second PCR, M1S primer introduced barcodes and 2-4 random bases.

This receptor was obtained from a boy aged 5-17 years in good health. The rearrangement links TRBV5-6 to TRBJ2-7, with unresolved D. The sequencing sample was made of blood. The CDR3 loop is CASSLRLGYEQYF. The DNA for the CDR3 is TGTGCCAGCAGCTTGCGGCTGGGTTACGAGCAGTACTTC.